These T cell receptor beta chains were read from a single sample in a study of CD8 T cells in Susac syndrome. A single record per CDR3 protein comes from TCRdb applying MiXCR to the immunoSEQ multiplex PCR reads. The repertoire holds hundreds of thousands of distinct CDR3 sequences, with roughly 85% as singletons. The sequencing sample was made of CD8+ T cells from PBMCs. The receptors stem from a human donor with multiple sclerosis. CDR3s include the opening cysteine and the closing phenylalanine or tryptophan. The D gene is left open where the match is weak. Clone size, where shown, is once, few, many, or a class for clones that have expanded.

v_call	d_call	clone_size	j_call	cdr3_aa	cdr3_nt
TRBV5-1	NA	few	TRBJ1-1	CASSRVLRGQNTEAFF	TGCGCCAGTAGCCGAGTCCTCAGGGGTCAGAACACTGAAGCTTTCTTT
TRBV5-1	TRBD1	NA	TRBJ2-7	CASSSGTANPYEQYF	TGCGCCAGCAGCTCAGGGACAGCAAACCCCTACGAGCAGTACTTC
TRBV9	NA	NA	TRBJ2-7	CASSGGVGAEQYF	TGTGCCAGCAGCGGTGGGGTAGGCGCGGAGCAGTACTTC
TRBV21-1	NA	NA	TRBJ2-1	CASSKGNRQGVQQFF	TGTGCCAGCAGCAAAGGTAACAGGCAGGGGGTTCAGCAGTTCTTC
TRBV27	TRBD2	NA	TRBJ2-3	CASSLYRGGTDTQYF	TGTGCCAGCAGTTTATATCGGGGGGGAACAGATACGCAGTATTTT
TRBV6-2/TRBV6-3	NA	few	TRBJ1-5	CASSYGISNQPQHF	TGTGCCAGCAGTTACGGGATCAGCAATCAGCCCCAGCATTTT
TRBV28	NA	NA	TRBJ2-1	CASTPSANEQFF	TGTGCCAGCACCCCTAGCGCCAATGAGCAGTTCTTC
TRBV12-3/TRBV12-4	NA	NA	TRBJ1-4	CASSWQGKLFF	TGTGCCAGCAGTTGGCAGGGAAAACTGTTTTTT
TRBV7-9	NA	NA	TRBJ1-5	CASSPTGDGWNQPQHF	TGTGCCAGCAGCCCTACCGGGGATGGGTGGAATCAGCCCCAGCATTTT
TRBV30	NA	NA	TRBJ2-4	CAWTKGQGENIQYF	TGTGCCTGGACGAAGGGGCAGGGAGAAAACATTCAGTACTTC
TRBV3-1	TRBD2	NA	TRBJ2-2	CASSLGLDNTGELFF	TGTGCCAGCAGCCTAGGACTAGATAACACCGGGGAGCTGTTTTTT
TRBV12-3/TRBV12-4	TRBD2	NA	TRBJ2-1	CASGFFLAGGVGGNEQFF	TGTGCCAGCGGATTCTTTCTAGCGGGAGGCGTGGGGGGCAATGAGCAGTTCTTC
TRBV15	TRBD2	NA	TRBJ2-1	CATSREGLAGEHEQFF	TGTGCCACCAGCAGGGAGGGACTAGCGGGAGAACATGAGCAGTTCTTC
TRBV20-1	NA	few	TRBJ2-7	CSARDVTLVNEQYF	TGCAGTGCTAGAGATGTGACTCTAGTCAACGAGCAGTACTTC
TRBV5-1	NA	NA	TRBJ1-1	CASSLAGRAWNTEAFF	TGCGCCAGCAGCTTGGCCGGGAGGGCCTGGAACACTGAAGCTTTCTTT
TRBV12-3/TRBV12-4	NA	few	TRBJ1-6	CASSLGGSSPLHF	TGTGCCAGCAGTTTAGGGGGTTCTTCACCCCTCCACTTT
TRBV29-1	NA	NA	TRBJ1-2	CSVPGKSGYTF	TGCAGCGTTCCAGGGAAGAGTGGCTACACCTTC
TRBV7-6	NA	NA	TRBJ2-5	CASSYASGLGDQETQYF	TGTGCCAGCAGCTACGCTTCAGGGTTGGGAGACCAAGAGACCCAGTACTTC
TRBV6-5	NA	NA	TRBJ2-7	CASTPRGSHEQYF	TGTGCCAGCACCCCGAGAGGGTCCCACGAGCAGTACTTC
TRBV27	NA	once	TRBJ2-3	CASTGQGRDTQYF	TGTGCCAGCACTGGACAAGGGAGGGATACGCAGTATTTT
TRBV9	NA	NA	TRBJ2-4	CASSDPGAGRTKNIQYF	TGTGCCAGCAGCGATCCGGGGGCGGGAAGAACCAAAAACATTCAGTACTTC
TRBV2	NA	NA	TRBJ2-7	CASLERGEQYF	TGTGCCAGCTTAGAAAGGGGCGAGCAGTACTTC
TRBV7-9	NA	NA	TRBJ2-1	CASSPSGEQFF	TGTGCCAGCAGCCCGAGCGGGGAGCAGTTCTTC
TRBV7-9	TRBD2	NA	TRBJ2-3	CASSAEREWGTQYF	TGTGCCAGCAGCGCCGAGCGGGAGTGGGGTACGCAGTATTTT
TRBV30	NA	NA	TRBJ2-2	CAWSVDTYTGELFF	TGTGCCTGGAGTGTTGACACCTACACCGGGGAGCTGTTTTTT
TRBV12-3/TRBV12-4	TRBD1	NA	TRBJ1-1	CASSPDRTNTEAFF	TGTGCCAGCAGTCCGGACAGGACCAACACTGAAGCTTTCTTT
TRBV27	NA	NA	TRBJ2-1	CASSSGSGTGNNEQFF	TGTGCCAGCAGTTCGGGGTCGGGTACAGGTAACAATGAGCAGTTCTTC
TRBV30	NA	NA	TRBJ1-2	CACRDGSNYGYTF	TGTGCCTGCCGGGACGGATCTAACTATGGCTACACCTTC
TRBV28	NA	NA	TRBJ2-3	CASSFGLTDTQYF	TGTGCCAGCAGTTTTGGACTGACAGATACGCAGTATTTT
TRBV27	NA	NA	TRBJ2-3	CASSSRVPITDTQYF	TGTGCCAGCAGTTCCAGGGTCCCGATAACAGATACGCAGTATTTT
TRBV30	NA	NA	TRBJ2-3	CAWSVPLSGWGSTDTQYF	TGTGCCTGGAGTGTACCCCTATCTGGGTGGGGGAGCACAGATACGCAGTATTTT
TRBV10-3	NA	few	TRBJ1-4	CAISEAGQREKLFF	TGTGCCATCAGTGAAGCAGGGCAGCGGGAAAAACTGTTTTTT
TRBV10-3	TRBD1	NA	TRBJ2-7	CAISRTTGTGAYEQYF	TGTGCCATCAGTCGAACTACCGGGACAGGGGCTTACGAGCAGTACTTC
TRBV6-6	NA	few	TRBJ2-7	CASGSYEQYF	TGTGCCAGCGGCTCCTACGAGCAGTACTTC
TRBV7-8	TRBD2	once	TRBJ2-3	CASSLGPSGRTDTQYF	TGTGCCAGCAGCTTAGGCCCTAGCGGGAGAACAGATACGCAGTATTTT
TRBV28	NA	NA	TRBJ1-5	CASRGPTSSRGYSNQPQHF	TGTGCCAGCAGAGGACCGACTTCGTCTAGGGGCTATAGCAATCAGCCCCAGCATTTT
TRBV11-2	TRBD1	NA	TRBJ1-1	CATGGVTEAFF	TGTGCCACAGGGGGGGTAACTGAAGCTTTCTTT
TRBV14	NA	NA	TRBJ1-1	CASSRGGGAFF	TGTGCCAGCAGCCGAGGTGGGGGAGCTTTCTTT
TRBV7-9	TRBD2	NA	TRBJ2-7	CASSFTGLASYEQYF	TGTGCCAGCAGCTTTACCGGACTAGCGTCTTACGAGCAGTACTTC
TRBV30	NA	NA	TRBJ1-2	CAWSVRSPPGYTF	TGTGCCTGGAGTGTAAGGTCGCCGCCTGGCTACACCTTC